This TCR beta chain was identified in a study of cytomegalovirus exposure and HLA in healthy donors. Background on the study: Most donors, about 82% of some 400 genotyped, fell in the Caucasian-associated ancestry cluster. Findings and caveats of the study: A later analysis by the authors found several of the most significant clusters apparently linked to common viral pathogens. Most TCR beta V segments were productive about 90% or about 30% of the time in an earlier analysis.

The table lists this clone with a few counts. Its specificity is unknown. The study ran its PCR with 60 Vbeta and 13 Jbeta primers. Clones were read by immunoSEQ multiplex PCR, and TCRdb kept only the in-frame ones, dropping some. The repertoire includes more than 140,000 clones, 82% of them detected once, and approximately 2% sits in the top ten. CDR1 is SGHRS and CDR2 is YFSETQ in the germline V gene. This CDR3 comprises 13 residues. J gave up 5 bases and V 0 bases, and 1 base lay outside the gene matches. This receptor was identified in a woman aged 40 to 50 in good health and CMV-seronegative. This chain uses TRBV5-1 with TRBJ2-5; 7 bases map to TRBD2. The specimen sequenced was PBMCs. The CDR3 spells CASSLGLAETQYF. As DNA, the CDR3 is TGCGCCAGCAGCTTGGGACTAGCTGAGACCCAGTACTTC.